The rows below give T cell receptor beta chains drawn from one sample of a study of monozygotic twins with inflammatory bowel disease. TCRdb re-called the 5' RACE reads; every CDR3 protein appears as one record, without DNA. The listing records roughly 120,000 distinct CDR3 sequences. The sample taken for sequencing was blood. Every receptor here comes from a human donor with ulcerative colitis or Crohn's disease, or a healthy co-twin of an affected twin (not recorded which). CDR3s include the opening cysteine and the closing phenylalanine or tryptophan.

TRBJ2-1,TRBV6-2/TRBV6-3,CASSYSFGRTGRHNEQFF
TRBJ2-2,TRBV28,CASSPPVGSDTGELFF
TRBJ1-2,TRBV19,CASSTLRNYGYTF
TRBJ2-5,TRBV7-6,CASSRTETQYF
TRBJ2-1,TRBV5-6,CASSLPGEEQFF
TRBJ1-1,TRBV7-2,CASSLSISSEAFF
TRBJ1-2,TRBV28,CASNQQGIPSSRDYTF
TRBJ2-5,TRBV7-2,CASSDSGGSEETQYF
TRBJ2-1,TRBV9,CASSVGTGRNNEQFF
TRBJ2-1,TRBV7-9,CASSHSGTNYNEQFF
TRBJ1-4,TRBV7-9,CASSPRRSRLEKLFF
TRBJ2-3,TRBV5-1,CASSSIFQTDTQYF
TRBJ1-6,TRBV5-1,CASSLDRTNSPLHF
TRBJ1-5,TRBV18,CASSQKSNQPQHF
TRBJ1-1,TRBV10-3,CAISRSVGQGAPEAFF
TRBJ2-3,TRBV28,CASPHPNPRTTDFLPTDTQYF
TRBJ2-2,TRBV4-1,CASRPHRSAEETGELFF
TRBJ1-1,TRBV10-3,CAISDLVQNTEAFF
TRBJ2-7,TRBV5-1,CASSLVLAGRYEQYF
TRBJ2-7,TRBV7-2,CASSPPGALLSYEQYF
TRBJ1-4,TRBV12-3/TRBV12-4,CASSLNEKLFF
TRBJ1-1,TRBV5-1,CASSGRDRGTHNTEAFF
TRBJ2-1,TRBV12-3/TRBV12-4,CASSRTSGRVGSSYNEQFF
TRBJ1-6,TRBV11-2,CASSLDGDRDSPLHF
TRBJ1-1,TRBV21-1,CASSKLRDGGTEAFF
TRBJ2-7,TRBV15,CATSRDLAGTYEQYF